These 20 T cell receptor beta chains came from one sample sequenced in a study of blood T cell repertoires in COVID-19. TCRdb's table, derived via immunoSEQ multiplex PCR, lists solely in-frame clones and lacks some. Found here are hundreds of thousands of clones, about 79% of them singletons; the top ten hold 8.9%. The material sequenced was peripheral blood. These receptors originate from an elderly man with acute or convalescent COVID-19.

Only a few counts were recorded for this clone. The chain couples TRBV5-1 to TRBJ2-1; 12 bases agree with TRBD2. Germline V gene data show CDR1 as SGHRS and CDR2 as YFSETQ. V was clipped by 3 bases and J by 5 bases; unmatched bases: 3. This CDR3 has 15 amino acids. CDR3 residues: CASSWTSGTNNEQFF. For the CDR3, the DNA is TGCGCCAGCAGCTGGACTAGCGGGACTAACAATGAGCAGTTCTTC.

This clone occurred once. This chain connects TRBV3-1 (or the pseudogene TRBV3-2) to TRBJ2-2, with 15 bases identical to TRBD2. The CDR3 is made up of 17 amino acids. The J segment lost 6 bases and the V segment lost 5 bases, leaving 7 bases of the junction unmatched. Per the germline V gene, CDR1 is LGHDT and CDR2 is YNNKEL (reference sequence). The CDR3 bases are TGTGCCAGCAGCTGGACTAGCGGGGGGGCCCAGTCCGGGGAGCTGTTTTTT. Translating it yields CASSWTSGGAQSGELFF.

This chain connects TRBV2 to TRBJ1-1, with unresolved D. This CDR3 is built from 14 residues. Per the germline V gene, CDR1 is SNHLY and CDR2 is FYNNEI. The germline V and J ends were trimmed by 7 bases and 1 base, with 13 bases remaining between them. CDR3 bases: TGTGCCAGCAATCCGAGGGCCTGGAACACTGAAGCTTTCTTT. This gives the protein CASNPRAWNTEAFF. The variable domain in full, with the rest retrieved from reference TRBV2 and TRBJ1-1, is EPEVTQTPSHQVTQMGQEVILRCVPISNHLYFYWYRQILGQKVEFLVSFYNNEISEKSEIFDDQFSVERPDGSNFTLKIRSTKLEDSAMYFCASNPRAWNTEAFFGQGTRLTVV.

V and J are TRBV5-1 and TRBJ2-2; 7 bases map to TRBD1. From germline, CDR1 is SGHRS and CDR2 YFSETQ. The CDR3 is 16 residues long. Losses at the gene ends were 3 bases for V and 2 bases for J; bases not matched to a gene: 7. The CDR3 bases are TGCGCCAGCAGCTCTAGAGGACAGGCTAACACCGGGGAGCTGTTTTTT. It specifies CASSSRGQANTGELFF.

This rearrangement joins TRBV5-6 to TRBJ1-3, with D possibly TRBD1 on 5 matching bases. Deletions cut 5 bases from V and 0 bases from J, with 12 bases between. CDR3 size: 15 residues. CDR1 is SGHDT and CDR2 is YYEEEE in the germline V gene. CDR3 in amino acids: CASSSVGGSGNTIYF. The CDR3 DNA sequence: TGTGCCAGCAGTTCCGTCGGGGGCTCTGGAAACACCATATATTTT.

The chain uses TRBV5-1 and TRBJ1-6, with no clear D. Germline CDR1 SGHRS, CDR2 YFSETQ. Trimming took off 6 bases at V and 10 bases at J, with 17 bases between the two ends. The CDR3 is made up of 14 amino acids. The CDR3 bases are TGCGCCAGCAAGTTGACAAGGATTGACTCACCCCTCCACTTT. It codes for CASKLTRIDSPLHF.

The J gene is TRBJ1-1, the V gene TRBV18; TRBD1 aligns across 7 bases. The CDR3 runs to 15 residues. Germline CDR1 reads KGHSH; CDR2 reads LQKENI. After removal of 2 bases from V and 0 bases from J, the junction contained 3 bases not matched to a gene. The CDR3 coding sequence is TGTGCCAGCTCACCAAGACAGGGCATGAACACTGAAGCTTTCTTT. It specifies CASSPRQGMNTEAFF.

The V and J genes are TRBV14 and TRBJ1-3; D is uncertain. Germline loops: CDR1 SGHDN, CDR2 FVKESK. The CDR3 is 17 amino acids. Trimming took off 2 bases at V and 0 bases at J, with 14 bases between the two ends. The chain's CDR3 is CASSQTRVYSSGNTIYF. For the CDR3, the DNA is TGTGCCAGCAGCCAAACTCGGGTGTATAGCTCTGGAAACACCATATATTTT.

This chain uses TRBV5-5 with TRBJ1-5; D is unresolved. Trimming took off 0 bases at V and 3 bases at J, with 7 bases between the two ends. This CDR3 contains 14 residues. CDR1 SGHKS and CDR2 YYEKEE come from the germline V gene (reference sequence). CDR3 sequence reads: CASSLGLTNQPQHF. The DNA of the CDR3 is TGTGCCAGCAGCTTGGGGCTCACCAATCAGCCCCAGCATTTT.

The chain combines TRBV7-3 with TRBJ2-6; 8 nucleotides agree with TRBD1. CDR1 and CDR2 from the germline V gene are SGHTA and FQGTGA. Trimming removed 5 bases from V and 1 base from J; junction bases left unmatched: 4. This CDR3 is built from 16 residues. The CDR3 bases are TGTGCCAGCAGCACCCGGACAGGGTCTGGGGCCAACGTCCTGACTTTC. Translating gives CASSTRTGSGANVLTF. Drawing the rest from reference TRBV7-3 and TRBJ2-6, the complete variable domain is GAGVSQTPSNKVTEKGKYVELRCDPISGHTALYWYRQSLGQGPEFLIYFQGTGAADDSGLPNDRFFAVRPEGSVSTLKIQRTERGDSAVYLCASSTRTGSGANVLTFGAGSRLTVL.

The chain recombines TRBV6-5 with TRBJ1-5, with D possibly being TRBD1 (5 bases). Trimming left V 3 bases short and J 1 base short, with 13 bases between. This CDR3 region has 16 residues. Germline CDR1 reads MNHEY; CDR2 reads SVGAGI. The CDR3 protein is CASSYQGPSSNQPQHF. DNA for the CDR3: TGTGCCAGCAGTTATCAGGGCCCTTCGAGCAATCAGCCCCAGCATTTT.

The rearrangement links TRBV10-3 to TRBJ1-1; 9 positions agree with TRBD1. The CDR3 length is 16 residues. The V and J ends lost 2 bases and 9 bases, in that order; junction bases with no gene match: 13. In germline, CDR1 is ENHRY, CDR2 SYGVKD. CDR3 in amino acids: CAISEKNSGTGRKAFF. Here the CDR3 DNA reads TGTGCCATCAGTGAGAAGAACTCCGGGACAGGGCGAAAAGCTTTCTTT.

The chain couples TRBV28 to TRBJ2-5; 9 bases agree with TRBD1. After removal of 4 bases from V and 5 bases from J, the junction contained 8 bases not matched to a gene. Germline V gene data show CDR1 as MDHEN and CDR2 as SYDVKM. This CDR3 spans 15 amino acids. CDR3 in amino acids: CASSSGTGFGETQYF. The CDR3, as DNA: TGTGCCAGCAGTTCCGGGACAGGGTTTGGTGAGACCCAGTACTTC.

As for this clone: Within the sample, other DNA sequences also encode this same CDR3. CDR3 amino acids: CASSLGLGSYNEQFF. CDR3 DNA sequence: TGTGCCAGCAGCTTAGGACTGGGCTCCTACAATGAGCAGTTCTTC. The chain carries TRBV7-9 and TRBJ2-1, with D uncertain. The CDR3 is 15 residues long. From germline, CDR1 is SEHNR and CDR2 FQNEAQ (reference sequence). V was pared by 1 base and J by 0 bases, with 7 bases between.

The chain is built from TRBV19 and TRBJ2-7; 15 bases line up with TRBD2. There are 17 residues in the CDR3. V dropped 4 bases and J dropped 0; count of bases not matched to a gene: 4. The germline V gene encodes CDR1 LNHDA and CDR2 SQIVND (reference sequence). In DNA, the CDR3 is TGTGCCAGTAGTAGCCCGGGACTAGCGGGGGGCTCCTACGAGCAGTACTTC. Its protein product is CASSSPGLAGGSYEQYF.

This rearrangement joins TRBV5-4 to TRBJ1-3, with unresolved D. Trimming shortened V by 2 bases and J by 6 bases, and 15 bases separated the two germline ends. Germline assignment: CDR1 SGHNT and CDR2 YYREEE (reference sequence). CDR3 length equals 15 residues. This CDR3 is CASSFLGVKENTIYF. The CDR3 DNA follows: TGTGCCAGCAGCTTTCTAGGAGTAAAGGAAAACACCATATATTTT.

Points on this clone: The sample holds other DNA sequences that translate to the same CDR3. The chain employs TRBV3-1 (or the pseudogene TRBV3-2) and TRBJ1-2; the D is unclear. Germline assignment: CDR1 LGHDT and CDR2 YNNKEL (reference sequence). This CDR3 comprises 14 residues. V lost 1 base to trimming and J lost 2 bases, with 8 bases between them. DNA of the CDR3: TGTGCCAGCAGCCAAGGCGGAGGGAACTATGGCTACACCTTC. Protein product: CASSQGGGNYGYTF.

This chain uses TRBV5-1 with TRBJ2-7, with D perhaps matching TRBD1 (7 bases). The V and J ends lost 5 bases and 12 bases respectively, with 24 bases between them. Germline loops: CDR1 SGHRS, CDR2 YFSETQ. This CDR3 comprises 14 residues. Here the CDR3 reads CASRDATGRLQWYF. Here the CDR3 DNA reads TGCGCCAGCAGGGACGCGACAGGGAGGCTTCAGTGGTACTTC.

The rearrangement uses TRBV30 and TRBJ1-4, with D possibly being TRBD1 (5 bases). Deletions cut 1 base from V and 2 bases from J, with 5 bases between. The CDR3 covers 13 residues. Per the germline V gene, CDR1 is GTSNPN and CDR2 is SVGIG (reference sequence). CDR3 sequence (DNA): TGTGCCTGGAGTGGACAGACTAATGAAAAACTGTTTTTT. Translated, it gives CAWSGQTNEKLFF.

CDR3 sequence (DNA): TGTGCCTGGAGTACGGGACAATGGGCCTACGAGCAGTACTTC. Protein product: CAWSTGQWAYEQYF. This rearrangement joins TRBV30 to TRBJ2-7, with D perhaps TRBD1 (6 bases). The CDR3 totals 14 residues. CDR1 is GTSNPN and CDR2 is SVGIG in the germline V gene (reference sequence). V gave up 2 bases and J gave up 2 bases, with 13 bases separating them.